Following are 22 T cell receptor beta chains from one sample sequenced in a study of graft-versus-host responses after intestinal transplantation. Assay used: immunoSEQ multiplex PCR; TCRdb lists only in-frame clones, some missing. Here the sample spans 35,000 to 45,000 clones, around nine tenths being singletons. The material was PBMCs, obtained around 280 days after transplant. These receptors originate from a human patient who received an intestinal transplant, so some T cells may come from the graft donor.

The chain carries TRBV11-2 and TRBJ1-1; no firm D call. The V end lost 0 bases, the J end lost 1 base, and 9 bases lay between the germline ends. Germline V gene lookup returns CDR1 SGHAT and CDR2 FQNNGV. This CDR3 has 15 residues. The DNA for the CDR3 is TGTGCCAGCAGCTTAGAGCTGGGTGCGAACACTGAAGCTTTCTTT. Protein: CASSLELGANTEAFF. The entire variable domain, with the rest obtained from reference TRBV11-2 and TRBJ1-1, is as follows: EAGVAQSPRYKIIEKRQSVAFWCNPISGHATLYWYQQILGQGPKLLIQFQNNGVVDDSQLPKDRFSAERLKGVDSTLKIQPAKLEDSAVYLCASSLELGANTEAFFGQGTRLTVV.

The chain employs TRBV7-2 and TRBJ1-2; a possible D gene is TRBD1 (6 bases). The V gene lost 0 bases and the J gene lost 6 bases, with 11 bases spanning the gap. CDR1 SGHTA and CDR2 FQGNSA come from the germline V gene. The CDR3 loop spans 14 amino acids. CDR3 in amino acids: CASSLAAGEHGYTF. DNA of the CDR3: TGTGCCAGCAGCTTAGCGGCAGGGGAGCATGGCTACACCTTC.

This chain connects TRBV13 to TRBJ2-1, with TRBD1 identical over 7 bases. Trimming took 8 bases from V and 1 from J; bases not matched to a gene: 5. This CDR3 has 14 residues. CDR1 and CDR2 from the germline V gene are PRHDT and FYEKMQ (reference sequence). CDR3 coding DNA: TGTGCCAGCTCCCTGGGACAGTCCTACAATGAGCAGTTCTTC. Amino acid sequence: CASSLGQSYNEQFF.

V usage is TRBV6-4 and J usage is TRBJ2-3; 9 bases are a match to TRBD2. Unmatched junction bases numbered 8, after V lost 6 bases and J lost 4 bases. The CDR3 contains 15 residues. Germline V gene lookup returns CDR1 MRHNA and CDR2 SNTAGT. The CDR3 loop is CASSRMAGGADTQYF. As DNA, the CDR3 is TGTGCCAGCAGCCGAATGGCGGGGGGGGCAGATACGCAGTATTTT.

The gene calls are TRBV11-1 and TRBJ2-7, with TRBD1 matching 8 bases. Germline V gives CDR1 SGHAT, CDR2 FQDESV (reference sequence). This CDR3 region has 14 residues. The ends lost 6 bases at V and 1 base at J; junction bases unmatched: 5. The CDR3 loop is CASSQTGASYEQYF. In DNA, the CDR3 is TGTGCCAGCAGTCAGACAGGGGCGTCCTACGAGCAGTACTTC. Together with reference TRBV11-1 and TRBJ2-7, the CDR3 gives the full variable domain: EAEVAQSPRYKITEKSQAVAFWCDPISGHATLYWYRQILGQGPELLVQFQDESVVDDSQLPKDRFSAERLKGVDSTLKIQPAELGDSAMYLCASSQTGASYEQYFGPGTRLTVT.

The DNA of the CDR3 is TGTGCCAGCAGCGTAGAGTGGGGGGGCATGGTGAATGAGCAGTTCTTC. It yields the protein CASSVEWGGMVNEQFF. This sequence joins TRBV9 and TRBJ2-1; weak D call: TRBD2 (7 bases). V was pared by 0 bases and J by 7 bases, with 17 bases between. This CDR3 contains 16 residues. Germline-derived CDR1 and CDR2 are SGDLS and YYNGEE.

This chain joins TRBV19 and TRBJ1-1, with 7 positions matching TRBD1. With V trimmed by 3 bases and J by 4 bases, 8 bases remained unmatched. The CDR3 spans 15 residues. Per germline, CDR1 LNHDA and CDR2 SQIVND (reference sequence). In DNA form, the CDR3 reads TGTGCCAGTAGTATCCCGCGCAGGGGGGCCACTGAAGCTTTCTTT. Translating gives CASSIPRRGATEAFF.

This chain links TRBV12-2 with TRBJ2-7; the table's D call, TRBD1, has no DNA check behind it. TRBV12-2 is listed as a pseudogene. CDR3 size: 13 residues. The CDR3 nucleotides are TGTGCAAGTGTCGGACAGGGACGATACGAGCAGTACTTC. Protein sequence: CASVGQGRYEQYF.

The chain employs TRBV2 and TRBJ2-1, with 8 bases identical to TRBD2. The CDR3 length is 15 residues. Trimming took 5 bases from V and 5 from J; bases not matched to a gene: 8. Germline CDR1 and CDR2: SNHLY and FYNNEI. The CDR3 DNA follows: TGTGCCAGCAGTTCGACCGGGACTAGGAACAATGAGCAGTTCTTC. Amino acid sequence: CASSSTGTRNNEQFF.

V and J are TRBV6-9 and TRBJ1-2; a possible D gene is TRBD1 (5 bases). Germline assignment: CDR1 MNHGY and CDR2 SVAAGI. V lost 4 bases, J lost 7 bases, and 10 bases lay in between. This CDR3 contains 12 residues. CDR3 protein: CASSSGGFGYTF. CDR3 coding DNA: TGTGCCAGCAGTTCGGGGGGTTTTGGCTACACCTTC.

The sample holds a few counts of this clone. This chain uses TRBV6-1 with TRBJ2-5; D remains unclear. V was pared by 6 bases and J by 6 bases, with 2 bases between. From germline, CDR1 is MNHNS and CDR2 SASEGT. The CDR3 length is 9 residues. The CDR3 DNA sequence: TGTGCCAGCAGACAGACCCAGTACTTC. Translating gives CASRQTQYF.

J is TRBJ2-7 and V is TRBV5-1; no definite D call. V dropped 4 bases and J dropped 2 bases, with 7 bases sitting between them. Germline values: CDR1 SGHRS, CDR2 YFSETQ. The CDR3 covers 12 residues. The CDR3 region is CASSHDTYEQYF. CDR3 in DNA: TGCGCCAGCAGCCACGACACCTACGAGCAGTACTTC. Filled out from reference TRBV5-1 and TRBJ2-7, the complete variable domain reads KAGVTQTPRYLIKTRGQQVTLSCSPISGHRSVSWYQQTPGQGLQFLFEYFSETQRNKGNFPGRFSGRQFSNSRSEMNVSTLELGDSALYLCASSHDTYEQYFGPGTRLTVT.

This chain joins TRBV11-3 and TRBJ2-2; D unclear. Trimming cost V 0 bases and J 7 bases, with 18 bases left between them. Per the germline V gene, CDR1 is SGHNT and CDR2 is YENEEA. This CDR3 is built from 17 residues. CDR3 DNA: TGTGCCAGCAGCTTAGAGGGAATAACTCCCCAGATCGGGGAGCTGTTTTTT. Translation: CASSLEGITPQIGELFF. The whole variable domain, filled in from reference TRBV11-3 and TRBJ2-2, reads EAGVVQSPRYKIIEKKQPVAFWCNPISGHNTLYWYLQNLGQGPELLIRYENEEAVDDSQLPKDRFSAERLKGVDSTLKIQPAELGDSAVYLCASSLEGITPQIGELFFGEGSRLTVL.

This rearrangement joins TRBV7-3 to TRBJ1-5; D is uncertain. Germline CDR1 and CDR2: SGHTA and FQGTGA. Trimming took off 5 bases at V and 6 bases at J, with 11 bases between the two ends. The CDR3 has 13 amino acids. The CDR3 coding sequence is TGTGCCAGCAGCGGCCCACGGGGTCAGCCCCAGCATTTT. Its protein is CASSGPRGQPQHF.

This clone was observed a single time. The gene calls are TRBV9 and TRBJ2-7; D call uncertain. The germline gives CDR1 SGDLS, CDR2 YYNGEE. The CDR3 loop spans 16 amino acids. The V gene lost 0 bases and the J gene lost 0 bases, with 13 bases spanning the gap. The DNA of the CDR3 is TGTGCCAGCAGCGTAGGGCAAACCTCCAGCTCCTACGAGCAGTACTTC. Encoded protein: CASSVGQTSSSYEQYF.

J is TRBJ1-1 and V is TRBV14, with D hard to call. Trimming took off 0 bases at V and 10 bases at J, with 24 bases between the two ends. Germline loops: CDR1 SGHDN, CDR2 FVKESK. The CDR3 covers 17 residues. The CDR3 bases are TGTGCCAGCAGCCAAGATTATTTGGCGGTGGGCCCGTTCGGAGCTTTCTTT. This encodes CASSQDYLAVGPFGAFF. Drawing the rest from reference TRBV14 and TRBJ1-1, the complete variable domain is EAGVTQFPSHSVIEKGQTVTLRCDPISGHDNLYWYRRVMGKEIKFLLHFVKESKQDESGMPNNRFLAERTGGTYSTLKVQPAELEDSGVYFCASSQDYLAVGPFGAFFGQGTRLTVV.

A single count supports this clone. The V gene is TRBV2, the J gene TRBJ2-2; D perhaps matches TRBD1 (7 bases). The germline CDR1 and CDR2 sequences are SNHLY and FYNNEI. With 6 bases removed from V and 5 bases from J, the gap between germline ends came to 10 bases. This CDR3 comprises 13 residues. The CDR3 loop is CASSPGGTGELFF. CDR3 sequence (DNA): TGTGCCAGCAGCCCAGGGGGGACCGGGGAGCTGTTTTTT.

V is TRBV7-9 and J is TRBJ2-1; possibly TRBD2 for D (5 bases). V gave up 3 bases and J gave up 8 bases, with 14 bases separating them. The germline CDR1 and CDR2 sequences are SEHNR and FQNEAQ (reference sequence). CDR3 length: 14 amino acids. The CDR3 protein is CASSFSRGAYEQFF. The CDR3, as DNA: TGTGCCAGCAGCTTTTCCCGGGGAGCCTATGAGCAGTTCTTC.

The chain is built from TRBV5-1 and TRBJ1-1, with a tentative D call TRBD1 (6 bases). The CDR3 totals 14 residues. From germline, CDR1 is SGHRS and CDR2 YFSETQ. Trimming cost V 0 bases and J 1 base, with 7 bases left between them. The CDR3 spells CASSLARGNTEAFF. The CDR3 coding sequence is TGCGCCAGCAGCTTGGCCAGGGGGAACACTGAAGCTTTCTTT.

The chain employs TRBV6-5 and TRBJ1-1, with D possibly being TRBD1 (6 bases). The germline gives CDR1 MNHEY, CDR2 SVGAGI. CDR3 size: 13 residues. Trimming took off 4 bases at V and 3 bases at J, with 9 bases between the two ends. CDR3 sequence reads: CASSSYRDTEAFF. DNA of the CDR3: TGTGCCAGCAGTTCCTACAGGGACACTGAAGCTTTCTTT.

This sequence joins TRBV5-1 and TRBJ2-7; 10 bases line up with TRBD1. V trimming: 0 bases; J trimming: 5 bases; junction bases outside the gene matches: 5. This CDR3 is 15 amino acids long. The V gene's germline CDR1 is SGHRS and CDR2 YFSETQ. CDR3: CASSLADRGFDEQYF. CDR3 nucleotides: TGCGCCAGCAGCTTGGCGGACAGGGGGTTCGACGAGCAGTACTTC.

The V and J genes are TRBV4-1 and TRBJ1-6; no clear D gene. The CDR3 sequence is 17 residues long. From germline, CDR1 is MGHRA and CDR2 YSYEKL. Trimming removed 2 bases at V and 11 bases at J, with 22 bases between. In DNA form, the CDR3 reads TGCGCCAGCAGCCAATTGTTTTTGAGGATCTGGGGTACACCCCTCCACTTT. Translation gives CASSQLFLRIWGTPLHF.